This TCR beta chain stems from a study of human thymus T cells (dated by TCRdb to about 2020). As for the study more broadly: TCR alpha and beta repertoires from roughly 8 infant thymus samples and a few related peripheral blood samples were characterized in the study. Donor ages ranged from roughly 7 to 250 days, and the cohort comprised about six male and a couple of female infants. The paper as a whole reports these results and caveats: According to the related research, thymic TCR repertoires were highly overlapping among unrelated individuals. Both the thymic and the peripheral blood repertoires appeared to show biased V and J gene segment usage. Thymus samples yielded on average around 800,000 unique TCRB clonotypes, compared with roughly 80,000 from blood samples.

Of note for this clone: The antigen it recognizes is unknown. No clone much larger than this one lies a single base away; base qualities are absent.

Thymus tissue was collected as surgical resects that were removed during corrective cardiac surgery. In Finland, the donors were immunologically healthy infants who were having open corrective cardiac surgery for congenital heart defects. Thymocytes were released mechanically from tissue and stored at -70 °C as pellets of 10-30 million cells. Genomic DNA was extracted from frozen cell pellets with a QIAsymphony instrument. TCRB and TCRAD loci were amplified from a standardized quantity of quality-controlled genomic DNA using the immunoSEQ multiplex PCR assay. Amplicons spanned the V(D)J region at a length sufficient to cover the CDR3 and identify V and J genes. The commercial immunoSEQ service was used to sequence amplicons on an Illumina platform. In the original analysis: Primer bias and sequencing errors were corrected as previously described, and TCRAD and TCRB were defined on the basis of the IMGT database. The repertoires were analysed using immunoSEQ Analyzer 3.0 and VDJTools for basic statistics, V/J segment usage, diversity estimates, rarefaction and pairwise overlap. Chao1, ChaoE, Efron-Thisted, Shannon and inverse Simpson indices were used to estimate diversity, which was also estimated on datasets down-sampled to the smallest sample. Repertoire overlap used strict matching of CDR3 nucleotide sequence, V gene and J gene, with Jaccard-based multidimensional scaling clustering. In its TCRdb copy, this immuneACCESS table keeps in-frame sequences only and misses some clones. Where compared with another copy, unresolved V genes explain less than half of these, and the others have no known cause. V, J and clone size derive from that table, while D and trimming were established from the DNA sequence. This sample gives some 72,000 clones in total; roughly 96% of them show up just once. The ten largest clones add up to around 0.03% of the sample.

The CDR3 runs 15 residues from the cysteine to the phenylalanine. Only the CDR3 portion is preserved as DNA: 45 bases, with reading frame beginning at the first base. V and J lose 3 bases and 5 bases, and a span of 17 bases separates them. The germline V gene (reference sequence) specifies LNHDA as CDR1 and SQIVND as CDR2. This TCR came from a boy in the first two years of life with a congenital heart defect but otherwise immunologically healthy. The specimen was thymus tissue. Rearrangement joined TRBV19 to TRBJ2-7; the D call could be TRBD1 or TRBD2, with each sharing 5 bases. CDR3 sequence: CASSIGTDGFDEQYF. In nucleotide form, the sequence is TGTGCCAGTAGTATTGGGACCGATGGGTTCGACGAGCAGTACTTC.